These 21 T cell receptor beta chains came from one sample sequenced in a study of blood T cell repertoires in COVID-19. Profiled with immunoSEQ multiplex PCR; TCRdb holds only in-frame clones, not every one. The sample contains approximately 350,000 clones, under 95% of which appear only once. The sample was peripheral blood. Receptor source: a woman aged 18-29 years who had recovered from COVID-19.

This clone was observed a single time. The rearrangement joins TRBV5-1 to TRBJ2-1; possible D gene TRBD2, 7 bases. Between the trimmed V and J ends, which lost 0 bases and 4 bases, there was a span of 14 bases. Germline V gene sequence: CDR1 SGHRS, CDR2 YFSETQ. This CDR3 is 16 amino acids long. DNA of the CDR3: TGCGCCAGCAGCTTGGAATCGGCGGGGGCATACAATGAGCAGTTCTTC. This gives the protein CASSLESAGAYNEQFF.

The chain links TRBV10-2 to TRBJ1-6; D gene unclear. The CDR3 extends over 21 amino acids. The germline CDR1 and CDR2 sequences are WSHSY and SAAADI. Trimming left V 2 bases short and J 0 bases short, with 23 bases between. CDR3 protein: CASSETRGPKGVPSYNSPLHF. In DNA form, the CDR3 reads TGCGCCAGCAGTGAGACGCGCGGGCCCAAGGGCGTCCCCTCCTATAATTCACCCCTCCACTTT.

The chain couples TRBV3-1 (or the pseudogene TRBV3-2) to TRBJ2-3, with TRBD2 matching over 13 bases. Germline V gives CDR1 LGHDT, CDR2 YNNKEL (reference sequence). Trimming took 4 bases from V and 4 from J; bases not matched to a gene: 2. CDR3 length: 15 amino acids. The CDR3 sequence: CASSPGLAGADTQYF. The CDR3 coding sequence is TGTGCCAGCAGCCCCGGACTAGCGGGGGCAGATACGCAGTATTTT.

The genes are TRBV7-2 and TRBJ1-6, with D perhaps matching TRBD1 (5 bases). The V gene's germline CDR1 is SGHTA and CDR2 FQGNSA. The CDR3 sequence is 14 residues long. Trimming took off 6 bases at V and 7 bases at J, with 13 bases between the two ends. CDR3 region: CASSVGLANSPLHF. In DNA, the CDR3 is TGTGCCAGCAGTGTGGGACTAGCGAATTCACCCCTCCACTTT.

The CDR3, as DNA: TGTGCCAGCAGCCGACCAGACTACCACCGCACAGATACGCAGTATTTT. This encodes CASSRPDYHRTDTQYF. The chain couples TRBV5-7 to TRBJ2-3, with D perhaps TRBD2 (5 bases). TRBV5-7 is flagged as an ORF with uncertain function. Trimming stripped 4 bases from V and 1 base from J, with 16 bases between. The CDR3 is made up of 16 amino acids.

The chain combines TRBV7-8 with TRBJ2-3; TRBD2 matches 14 bases. J lost 4 bases, V lost 5 bases, and 14 bases had no gene match. The CDR3 runs to 19 residues. From germline, CDR1 is SGHVS and CDR2 FQNEAQ. CDR3 bases: TGTGCCAGCAGCCAGGTCGGGACTAGCGGGAGACCCCCCCCAGATACGCAGTATTTT. Amino acid sequence: CASSQVGTSGRPPPDTQYF.

This chain uses TRBV7-9 with TRBJ1-2, with TRBD1 identical over 8 bases. Germline V gene lookup returns CDR1 SEHNR and CDR2 FQNEAQ (reference sequence). This CDR3 region has 13 residues. V lost 6 bases to trimming and J lost 5 bases; unmatched junction nucleotides: 5. The CDR3 loop is CASRIGTGYGYTF. CDR3 nucleotides: TGTGCCAGCAGAATCGGGACAGGATATGGCTACACCTTC.

This clone was detected a few times. The chain couples TRBV10-3 to TRBJ1-5; a weak D match, TRBD1 (5 bases). Trimming took 2 bases from V and 3 from J, leaving 8 bases between them. Germline V gives CDR1 ENHRY, CDR2 SYGVKD. The CDR3 extends over 14 amino acids. This CDR3 reads CAISETGFNQPQHF. The CDR3 DNA reads as TGTGCCATCAGTGAGACAGGATTCAATCAGCCCCAGCATTTT.

The count of this clone is one. The chain links TRBV7-8 to TRBJ2-5; TRBD2 aligns across 10 bases. The germline V gene encodes CDR1 SGHVS and CDR2 FQNEAQ. The V gene end was trimmed by 1 base and the J gene end by 2 bases; junction bases not matched to a gene: 4. This CDR3 has 16 residues. CDR3 bases: TGTGCCAGCAGCTTAGTGGGGACTAGCGAACAAGAGACCCAGTACTTC. It encodes CASSLVGTSEQETQYF.

V gene TRBV14 combines with J gene TRBJ1-1; 12 positions agree with TRBD1. V dropped 0 bases and J dropped 9; count of bases not matched to a gene: 8. The CDR3 is 16 amino acids. Germline values: CDR1 SGHDN, CDR2 FVKESK. DNA of the CDR3: TGTGCCAGCAGCCAAGAGGCGGGACAGGGGGCTGTGAAAGCTTTCTTT. It translates to CASSQEAGQGAVKAFF.

This clone was seen a few times. V is TRBV5-3 and J is TRBJ2-1; the D is unclear. TRBV5-3 is recorded as an ORF, its role being uncertain. The ends were cut back, 4 bases at V and 6 bases at J, with 8 bases in the middle. The CDR3 runs to 12 residues. The CDR3 DNA follows: TGTGCCAGAAGCCTAACCCCCAATGAGCAGTTCTTC. As protein: CARSLTPNEQFF.

The chain has TRBV9 and TRBJ1-1; the D gene is possibly TRBD1 (5 bases). Germline lookup yields CDR1 SGDLS and CDR2 YYNGEE. The V end was cut by 6 bases, the J end by 0 bases, with 12 bases between. The CDR3 loop spans 14 amino acids. The CDR3 DNA reads TGTGCCAGCACACGGACAAGCATGAACACTGAAGCTTTCTTT. Translated, it gives CASTRTSMNTEAFF.

This clone appeared a few times. The V gene is TRBV10-3, the J gene TRBJ2-3; D is possibly TRBD2 (5 bases). Germline V gives CDR1 ENHRY, CDR2 SYGVKD. V was clipped by 4 bases and J by 0 bases, with 5 bases between them. CDR3 length equals 13 residues. CDR3 protein: CAISGGSTDTQYF. CDR3 bases: TGTGCCATCAGTGGCGGGAGCACAGATACGCAGTATTTT.

V is TRBV29-1 and J is TRBJ2-1; D perhaps matches TRBD2 (5 bases). Germline V gives CDR1 SQVTM, CDR2 ANQGSEA. The CDR3 is 12 amino acids. V was cut by 0 bases and J by 8 bases, with 8 bases left in between. CDR3 sequence (DNA): TGCAGCGTTGAAGATCGGGGTGATGAGCAGTTCTTC. The encoded protein is CSVEDRGDEQFF.

The V call is TRBV7-2, the J call TRBJ2-3; 15 bases map to TRBD2. The CDR3 length is 17 residues. Trimming removed 5 bases from V and 1 base from J; junction bases left unmatched: 4. Germline CDR1 reads SGHTA; CDR2 reads FQGNSA. CDR3 DNA sequence: TGTGCCAGCAGCCGGGGACTAGCGGGAGGTGGCACAGATACGCAGTATTTT. It specifies CASSRGLAGGGTDTQYF.

The V gene is TRBV14, the J gene TRBJ2-3; a possible D gene is TRBD2 (6 bases). The length of the CDR3 is 16 residues. Trimming took 1 base from V and 2 from J, leaving 13 bases between them. CDR1 is SGHDN, CDR2 FVKESK, per germline. The CDR3, as DNA: TGTGCCAGCAGCCAAGCGATAGTAGCGGACACAGATACGCAGTATTTT. It is translated as CASSQAIVADTDTQYF.

The chain carries TRBV7-8 and TRBJ2-5, with D maybe TRBD2 (5 bases). V shed 5 bases and J shed 7 bases, with 17 bases lying between them. This CDR3 is built from 14 residues. The germline CDR1 and CDR2 sequences are SGHVS and FQNEAQ. The DNA for the CDR3 is TGTGCCAGCAGCACTCGACTAAATTTGGCGACCCAGTACTTC. This codes for CASSTRLNLATQYF.

V and J are TRBV5-4 and TRBJ2-7, with a weak D call TRBD2 (6 bases). V shed 4 bases and J shed 7 bases, with 15 bases lying between them. The CDR3 has 13 amino acids. Germline-derived CDR1 and CDR2 are SGHNT and YYREEE (reference sequence). CDR3 bases: TGTGCCAGCAGCGAAGGGAGGTCCCTGGAGCAGTACGTC. Its translation is CASSEGRSLEQYV.

The CDR3 protein is CASSKTSGRDYEQYV. For the CDR3, the DNA is TGTGCCAGCAGTAAGACTAGCGGGAGAGACTACGAGCAGTACGTC. This sequence joins TRBV6-2 or TRBV6-3 and TRBJ2-7, with 12 positions matching TRBD2. The CDR3 length is 15 residues. Unmatched junction bases numbered 5, after V lost 5 bases and J lost 3 bases. In germline, CDR1 is MNHEY, CDR2 SVGEGT.

This clone was seen a handful of times. CDR3 sequence (DNA): TGTGCCAGCAGCTTATTTAGTGCCCCTAACACCGGGGAGCTGTTTTTT. This codes for CASSLFSAPNTGELFF. J is TRBJ2-2 and V is TRBV7-2; D gene uncertain. Germline CDR1 is SGHTA and CDR2 is FQGNSA. The CDR3 totals 16 residues. V was clipped by 2 bases and J by 2 bases, with 12 bases between them.

The gene calls are TRBV30 and TRBJ1-4; 8 bases align to TRBD1. The CDR3 loop spans 13 amino acids. Germline CDR1 reads GTSNPN; CDR2 reads SVGIG (reference sequence). Losses at the gene ends were 2 bases for V and 7 bases for J; bases not matched to a gene: 3. CDR3 nucleotides: TGTGCCTGGAGTCAGGGGGCAAGTGAAAAACTGTTTTTT. Protein: CAWSQGASEKLFF.